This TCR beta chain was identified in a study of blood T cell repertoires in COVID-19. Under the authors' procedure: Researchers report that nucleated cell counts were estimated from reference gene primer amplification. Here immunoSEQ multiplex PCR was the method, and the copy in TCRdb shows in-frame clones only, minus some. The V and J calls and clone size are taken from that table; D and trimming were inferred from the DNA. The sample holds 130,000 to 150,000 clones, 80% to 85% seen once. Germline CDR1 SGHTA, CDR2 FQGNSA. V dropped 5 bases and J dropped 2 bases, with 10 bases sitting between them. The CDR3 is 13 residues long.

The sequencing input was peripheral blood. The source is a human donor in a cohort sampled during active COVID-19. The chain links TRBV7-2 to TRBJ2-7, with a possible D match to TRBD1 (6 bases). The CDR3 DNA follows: TGTGCCAGCAGCCCACAGGGCCCCTACGAGCAGTACTTC. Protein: CASSPQGPYEQYF.